This T cell receptor (beta chain) was captured by sequencing in a study of tumor-infiltrating lymphocytes in primary liver carcinoma. Study-level information: Yields of productive TCRbeta reads ranged from roughly 3.5 to 7.13 million per sample and were similar across tissue types. Study findings and constraints: The proportion of top clones found throughout all five tumor regions was only about 7-24%.

Details on this clonotype: Its antigen is unidentified. Since a much larger clone is just one base distant, this may be a read error.

The tissue used was unsorted bulk material of about 19-30 mg. RNA and DNA were co-extracted from it with the AllPrep DNA/RNA mini kit. From germline, CDR1 is MNHEY and CDR2 SVGAGI. CDR3 length equals 17 residues. From approximately 490 ng total RNA, TCR beta cDNA was generated with a primer in the constant region. For TCR beta, libraries were produced by three nested multiplex PCR rounds using slightly modified ARM-PCR. The first two PCR rounds, around 11 cycles each, used TRBV1-TRBV30 forward primers and a C-beta reverse primer. MiXCR, applied by TCRdb to the multiplex PCR reads, yields one record per CDR3 protein. The sample consists of 100,000 to 150,000 distinct CDR3 sequences, 65% of them appearing once.

The chain recombines TRBV6-5 with TRBJ2-1, with D possibly called TRBD1 or TRBD2 (5 bases each). Sequences were obtained from liver tumor tissue from sampling region 1. Stated subset: tumor region T1, superior pole. The source of this sequence is a woman aged 55 to 70 with primary liver carcinoma and hepatitis B virus infection. Here the CDR3 reads CASSAILDRYDYSEQFF. The CDR3 DNA sequence: TGTGCCAGCAGTGCTATCCTTGACAGATACGACTACAGTGAGCAGTTCTTC.